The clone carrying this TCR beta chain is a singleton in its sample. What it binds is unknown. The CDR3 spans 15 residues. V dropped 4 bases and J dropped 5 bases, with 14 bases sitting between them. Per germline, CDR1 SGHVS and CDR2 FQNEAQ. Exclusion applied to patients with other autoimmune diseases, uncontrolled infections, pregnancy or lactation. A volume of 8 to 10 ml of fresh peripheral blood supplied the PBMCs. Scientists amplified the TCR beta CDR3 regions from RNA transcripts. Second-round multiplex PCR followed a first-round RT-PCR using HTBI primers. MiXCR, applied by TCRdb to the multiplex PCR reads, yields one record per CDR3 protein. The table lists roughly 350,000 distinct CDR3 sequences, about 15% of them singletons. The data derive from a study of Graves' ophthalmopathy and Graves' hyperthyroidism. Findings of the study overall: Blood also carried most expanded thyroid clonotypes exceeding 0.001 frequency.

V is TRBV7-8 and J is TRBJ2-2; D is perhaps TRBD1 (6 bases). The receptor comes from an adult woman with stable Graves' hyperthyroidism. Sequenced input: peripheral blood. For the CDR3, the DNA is TGTGCCAGCAGCTCAGGACAGCCCGGGACCGGGGAGCTGTTTTTT. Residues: CASSSGQPGTGELFF. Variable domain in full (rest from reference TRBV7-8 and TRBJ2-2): GAGVSQSPRYKVAKRGQDVALRCDPISGHVSLFWYQQALGQGPEFLTYFQNEAQLDKSGLPSDRFFAERPEGSVSTLKIQRTQQEDSAVYLCASSSGQPGTGELFFGEGSRLTVL.